This paragraph reports one TCR beta chain. What it recognizes is unknown. The investigators amplified TCR beta CDR3 regions from RNA transcripts. During a first-round RT-PCR of the TCR CDR3, the HTBI primer set was used. TCRdb analysed the multiplex PCR reads with MiXCR anew, one entry per CDR3 protein. This sample has 700,000 or so distinct CDR3 sequences, with 16% found just once. This sample is drawn from a study of T cells in Graves' hyperthyroidism and ophthalmopathy. Study-wide findings and caveats: Most expanded thyroid clonotypes above 0.001 also appeared in blood.

The study defined stable Graves' hyperthyroidism as no ophthalmopathy progression within 18 months. Diagnostic decisions used clinical symptoms, serum thyroxine and TRAb, thyroid ultrasound and orbital computed tomography. This TCR came from a man younger than 35 with Graves' hyperthyroidism. Material for sequencing was blood.

CDR3 bases: TGTGCCAGCTCACCGGAGGGGACAGGGGCGCTCGAGCAGTACTTC. This encodes CASSPEGTGALEQYF. The rearrangement uses TRBV18 and TRBJ2-7; TRBD1 agrees at 10 bases. Trimming took 3 bases from V and 6 from J; bases not matched to a gene: 8. This CDR3 spans 15 amino acids. Germline V CDR1 and CDR2: KGHSH, LQKENI.